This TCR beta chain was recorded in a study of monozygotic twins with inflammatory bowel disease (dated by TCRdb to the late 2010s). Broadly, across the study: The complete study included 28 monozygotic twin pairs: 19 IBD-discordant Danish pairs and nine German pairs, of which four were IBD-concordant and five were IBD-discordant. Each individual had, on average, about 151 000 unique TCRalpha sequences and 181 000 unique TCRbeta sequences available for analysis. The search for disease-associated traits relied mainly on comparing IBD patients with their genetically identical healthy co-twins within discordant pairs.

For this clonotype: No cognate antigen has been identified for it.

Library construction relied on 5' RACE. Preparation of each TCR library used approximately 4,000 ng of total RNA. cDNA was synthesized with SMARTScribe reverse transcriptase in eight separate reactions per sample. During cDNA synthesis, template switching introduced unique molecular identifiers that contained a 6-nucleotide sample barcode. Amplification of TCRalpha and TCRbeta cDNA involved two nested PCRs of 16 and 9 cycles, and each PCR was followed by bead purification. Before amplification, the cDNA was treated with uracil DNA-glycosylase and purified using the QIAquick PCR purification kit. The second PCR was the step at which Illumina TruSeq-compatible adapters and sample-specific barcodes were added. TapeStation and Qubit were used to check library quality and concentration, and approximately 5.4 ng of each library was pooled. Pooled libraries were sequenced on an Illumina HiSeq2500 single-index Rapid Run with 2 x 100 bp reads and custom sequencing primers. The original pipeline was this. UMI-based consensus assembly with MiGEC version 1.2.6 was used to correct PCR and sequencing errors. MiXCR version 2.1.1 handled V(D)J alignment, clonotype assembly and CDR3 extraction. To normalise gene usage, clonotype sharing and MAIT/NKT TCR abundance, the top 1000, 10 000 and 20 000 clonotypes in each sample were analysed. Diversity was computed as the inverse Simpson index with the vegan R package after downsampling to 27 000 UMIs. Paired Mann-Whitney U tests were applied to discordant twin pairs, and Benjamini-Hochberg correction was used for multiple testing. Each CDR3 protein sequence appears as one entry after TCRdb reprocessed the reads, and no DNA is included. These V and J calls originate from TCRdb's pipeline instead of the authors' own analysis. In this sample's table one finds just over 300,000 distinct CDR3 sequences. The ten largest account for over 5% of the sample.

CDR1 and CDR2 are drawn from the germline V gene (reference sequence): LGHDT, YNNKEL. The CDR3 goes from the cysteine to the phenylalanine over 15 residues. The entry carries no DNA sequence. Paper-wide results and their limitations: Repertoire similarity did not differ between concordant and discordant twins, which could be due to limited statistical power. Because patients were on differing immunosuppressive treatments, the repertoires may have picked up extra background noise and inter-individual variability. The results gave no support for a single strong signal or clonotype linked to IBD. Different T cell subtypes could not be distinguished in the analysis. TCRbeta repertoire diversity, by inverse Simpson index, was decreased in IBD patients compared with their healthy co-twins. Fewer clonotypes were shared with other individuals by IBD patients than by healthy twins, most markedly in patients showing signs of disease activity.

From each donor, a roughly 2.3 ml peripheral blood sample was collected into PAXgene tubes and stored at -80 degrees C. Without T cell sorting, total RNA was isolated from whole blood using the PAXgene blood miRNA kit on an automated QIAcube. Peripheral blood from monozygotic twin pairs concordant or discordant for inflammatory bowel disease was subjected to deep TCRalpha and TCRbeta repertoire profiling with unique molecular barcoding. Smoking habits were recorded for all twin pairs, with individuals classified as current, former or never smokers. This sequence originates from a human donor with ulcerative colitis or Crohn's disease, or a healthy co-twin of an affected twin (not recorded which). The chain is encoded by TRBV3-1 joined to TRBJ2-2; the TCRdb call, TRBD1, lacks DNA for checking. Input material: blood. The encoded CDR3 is CASSHHRGNTGELFF. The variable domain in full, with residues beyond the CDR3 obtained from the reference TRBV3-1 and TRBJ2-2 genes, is DTAVSQTPKYLVTQMGNDKSIKCEQNLGHDTMYWYKQDSKKFLKIMFSYNNKELIINETVPNRFSPKSPDKAHLNLHINSLELGDSAVYFCASSHHRGNTGELFFGEGSRLTVL.